This paragraph covers one T cell receptor (beta chain) sequence. Its target is unknown. This CDR3 is built from 16 residues. CDR1 is ENHRY, CDR2 SYGVKD, per germline. The V and J ends lost 4 bases and 5 bases, in that order; junction bases with no gene match: 12. One entry per CDR3 protein results from TCRdb running MiXCR on the reads. The top ten clones hold around 9.5% of a sample with 200,000 to 300,000 distinct CDR3 sequences, roughly 13% of them seen once. This specimen comes from a study of T cell repertoires in cytomegalovirus infection. Study information: Public TCR beta signatures marked donors with CMV infection and the matching HLA. Findings of the study overall: HLA-C-restricted CMV-specific TCR beta clonotypes prevailed in the ex vivo response.

The chain couples TRBV10-3 to TRBJ2-5, with 8 bases fitting TRBD2. The TCR comes from a human donor in good health (CMV status not recorded). Some clones in this sample may be carry-over from other donors' samples. The sequenced material came from PBMCs. CDR3 amino acids: CAISGDSGESPETQYF. DNA for the CDR3: TGTGCCATCAGTGGTGATAGCGGGGAGTCCCCGGAGACCCAGTACTTC.